The 21 T cell receptor beta chains given below trace back to one sample, sequenced in a study of T cell responses to AZD1222 COVID-19 vaccine. Clones were sequenced by immunoSEQ multiplex PCR, and TCRdb holds only the in-frame ones, with some missing. The sample carries about 150,000 clones, roughly nine tenths recorded once. This sample comprised peripheral blood, obtained on day 0 of AZD1222 vaccination. The receptors originated from an adult in good health.

This chain connects TRBV5-4 to TRBJ2-7, with no clear D. Germline loops: CDR1 SGHNT, CDR2 YYREEE (reference sequence). This CDR3 region has 12 residues. V lost 0 bases and J 3 bases, leaving 4 bases between the germline ends. The CDR3 loop reads CASSLGGYEQYF. The CDR3 DNA sequence: TGTGCCAGCAGCTTGGGGGGCTACGAGCAGTACTTC.

The rearrangement links TRBV5-6 to TRBJ2-7; 13 bases fit TRBD2. The CDR3 consists of 16 residues. The germline CDR1 and CDR2 sequences are SGHDT and YYEEEE. V shed 3 bases and J 4 bases; nucleotides not matched to a gene: 7. Written as DNA, the CDR3 is TGTGCCAGCAGCTCTCGACTAGCGGGAGGTCGGTACGAGCAGTACTTC. Translating gives CASSSRLAGGRYEQYF.

This clone has a single count. V usage is TRBV3-1 (or the pseudogene TRBV3-2) and J usage is TRBJ2-2; weak D call: TRBD2 (5 bases). The CDR3 contains 13 residues. Germline loops: CDR1 LGHDT, CDR2 YNNKEL (reference sequence). V dropped 1 base and J dropped 7 bases, with 7 bases sitting between them. For the CDR3, the DNA is TGTGCCAGCAGCCAAGGCGGGCGCGGGGAGCTGTTTTTT. It yields the protein CASSQGGRGELFF.

The chain is built from TRBV30 and TRBJ1-4; D not certain. The CDR3 spans 14 residues. Trimming took off 2 bases at V and 8 bases at J, with 15 bases between the two ends. Germline V gene data show CDR1 as GTSNPN and CDR2 as SVGIG (reference sequence). CDR3 nucleotide sequence: TGTGCCTGGAGTAGGTGGACCTGGGGAGAAAAACTGTTTTTT. This encodes CAWSRWTWGEKLFF.

The chain joins TRBV10-1 to TRBJ2-1, with 8 bases that match TRBD1. The CDR3 is 15 residues long. Germline V gene lookup returns CDR1 WNHNN and CDR2 SYGVQD (reference sequence). The J segment lost 4 bases and the V segment lost 10 bases, leaving 12 bases of the junction unmatched. This CDR3 reads CAIGFPGGSYNEQFF. The DNA of the CDR3 is TGCGCCATCGGATTTCCAGGGGGCTCTTACAATGAGCAGTTCTTC.

The chain employs TRBV5-8 and TRBJ1-5; possible D gene TRBD1, 5 bases. The CDR3 loop spans 12 amino acids. The V gene lost 4 bases and the J gene lost 11 bases, with 13 bases spanning the gap. Germline CDR1 SGHTS, CDR2 YDEGEE. In nucleotides, the CDR3 is TGTGCCAGCAGCACTCCCCCGGGGGCCCAGCATTTT. Protein product: CASSTPPGAQHF.

V gene TRBV6-5 combines with J gene TRBJ2-2; D possibly corresponds to TRBD2 (6 bases). Looked up from germline, CDR1 is MNHEY and CDR2 is SVGAGI. V was trimmed by 2 bases and J by 5 bases, leaving 12 bases between them. The CDR3 contains 15 residues. CDR3 residues: CASSYGGIGTGELFF. As DNA, the CDR3 is TGTGCCAGCAGTTACGGCGGGATCGGGACCGGGGAGCTGTTTTTT.

The V and J genes are TRBV7-2 and TRBJ2-1; tentative D call: TRBD2 (6 bases). V lost 5 bases, J lost 0 bases, and 14 bases lay in between. The germline gives CDR1 SGHTA, CDR2 FQGNSA. There are 16 residues in the CDR3. The CDR3, as DNA: TGTGCCAGCAGCAAGTCCGGGACTGGCTCCTACAATGAGCAGTTCTTC. Amino acids: CASSKSGTGSYNEQFF.

The chain uses TRBV4-2 and TRBJ1-2; D is undetermined. The germline V gene encodes CDR1 LGHNA and CDR2 YNFKEQ. Trimming took off 1 base at V and 4 bases at J, with 4 bases between the two ends. The CDR3 spans 12 residues. The CDR3 nucleotides read TGTGCCAGCAGCCAAGCCGGCTATGGCTACACCTTC. Translation: CASSQAGYGYTF.

This clone was found once. The chain combines TRBV5-4 with TRBJ2-5; 7 bases are shared with TRBD1. J was trimmed by 1 base and V by 2 bases; bases with no gene match: 5. The CDR3 runs to 15 residues. The germline V gene has CDR1 SGHNT and CDR2 YYREEE (reference sequence). The CDR3 DNA reads as TGTGCCAGCAGCTTTGGGGGACAGATCCAAGAGACCCAGTACTTC. As protein: CASSFGGQIQETQYF.

V usage is TRBV7-2 and J usage is TRBJ1-6; TRBD1 aligns across 8 bases. Germline V gene data show CDR1 as SGHTA and CDR2 as FQGNSA. The V and J ends lost 5 bases and 10 bases, in that order; junction bases with no gene match: 10. The CDR3 extends over 15 amino acids. CDR3 amino acids: CASSLLQGVISPLHF. CDR3 in DNA: TGTGCCAGCAGCCTACTACAGGGGGTTATATCACCCCTCCACTTT.

V usage is TRBV7-6 and J usage is TRBJ2-7, with TRBD1 matching 7 bases. This CDR3 has 15 amino acids. Germline values: CDR1 SGHVS, CDR2 FNYEAQ. Trimming at V came to 4 bases and at J to 4 bases, leaving 10 bases not matched to a gene. The CDR3 region has the DNA TGTGCCAGCAGCTATGAGAGGGGGCTTCCATACGAGCAGTACTTC. Its protein product is CASSYERGLPYEQYF. Variable domain in full (rest from reference TRBV7-6 and TRBJ2-7): GAGVSQSPRYKVTKRGQDVALRCDPISGHVSLYWYRQALGQGPEFLTYFNYEAQQDKSGLPNDRFSAERPEGSISTLTIQRTEQRDSAMYRCASSYERGLPYEQYFGPGTRLTVT.

The gene calls are TRBV7-6 and TRBJ2-7, with TRBD2 matching 8 bases. Germline V gene lookup returns CDR1 SGHVS and CDR2 FNYEAQ. Germline trimming cut 2 bases from V and 2 bases from J; bases unmatched to any gene: 5. This CDR3 is built from 15 residues. DNA of the CDR3: TGTGCCAGCAGCTTACGGGGGGGACTAGCCTACGAGCAGTACTTC. This gives the protein CASSLRGGLAYEQYF.

The rearrangement uses TRBV10-3 and TRBJ2-1; 10 bases align to TRBD2. The germline gives CDR1 ENHRY, CDR2 SYGVKD. V trimming: 3 bases; J trimming: 4 bases; junction bases outside the gene matches: 3. The CDR3 loop spans 15 amino acids. Here the CDR3 reads CAISDGLAEYNEQFF. In DNA, the CDR3 is TGTGCCATCAGTGACGGACTAGCGGAATACAATGAGCAGTTCTTC.

The rearrangement uses TRBV7-2 and TRBJ2-5; TRBD1 matches at 7 bases. The CDR3 spans 15 residues. V gave up 5 bases and J gave up 7 bases; unmatched junction bases: 13. Germline V CDR1 and CDR2: SGHTA, FQGNSA. CDR3 nucleotide sequence: TGTGCCAGCAGCCCGAGCTTGGGGGCAGGGGGGACCCAGTACTTC. Encoded protein: CASSPSLGAGGTQYF.

In this sample, this clone turned up a few times. The rearrangement uses TRBV19 and TRBJ1-2; D not resolved. The ends were cut back, 3 bases at V and 2 bases at J, with 13 bases in the middle. The CDR3 has 15 amino acids. In germline, CDR1 is LNHDA, CDR2 SQIVND (reference sequence). CDR3 sequence: CASSILAGRNYGYTF. Here the CDR3 DNA reads TGTGCCAGTAGTATTTTGGCGGGTCGGAACTATGGCTACACCTTC. The variable domain in full, completed from reference TRBV19 and TRBJ1-2, reads DGGITQSPKYLFRKEGQNVTLSCEQNLNHDAMYWYRQDPGQGLRLIYYSQIVNDFQKGDIAEGYSVSREKKESFPLTVTSAQKNPTAFYLCASSILAGRNYGYTFGSGTRLTVV.

The J gene is TRBJ1-2, the V gene TRBV29-1; D remains unclear. The V end lost 5 bases, the J end lost 5 bases, and 15 bases lay between the germline ends. Looked up from germline, CDR1 is SQVTM and CDR2 is ANQGSEA. The CDR3 is 13 amino acids. CDR3 region: CSVRGYSGYGYTF. The CDR3 region has the DNA TGCAGCGTTCGCGGGTATTCAGGATATGGCTACACCTTC.

V usage is TRBV5-6 and J usage is TRBJ1-2; possible D gene TRBD1, 5 bases. The germline V gene encodes CDR1 SGHDT and CDR2 YYEEEE. CDR3 length equals 14 residues. Trimming cost V 4 bases and J 5 bases, with 15 bases left between them. The CDR3 nucleotides read TGTGCCAGCAGCGCAGGGCCGAGCCTGTATGGCTACACCTTC. Its protein product is CASSAGPSLYGYTF.

The chain joins TRBV29-1 to TRBJ2-1; 7 positions agree with TRBD2. Germline V gene sequence: CDR1 SQVTM, CDR2 ANQGSEA. The junction had 9 bases not matched to a gene; V was cut back by 4 bases and J by 6 bases. The CDR3 runs 14 residues. The CDR3 loop reads CSVVGRGIFNEQFF. CDR3 nucleotide sequence: TGCAGCGTTGTAGGGAGGGGTATATTCAATGAGCAGTTCTTC.

The genes are TRBV11-1 and TRBJ2-1, with 8 positions matching TRBD1. The germline gives CDR1 SGHAT, CDR2 FQDESV (reference sequence). The CDR3 is made up of 15 amino acids. Germline trimming cut 6 bases from V and 7 bases from J; bases unmatched to any gene: 11. CDR3 in amino acids: CASSSGQGRANEQFF. CDR3 DNA: TGTGCCAGCAGTTCCGGACAGGGACGGGCTAATGAGCAGTTCTTC.

The chain recombines TRBV6-5 with TRBJ2-7; D is possibly TRBD1 or TRBD2 (5 bases each). This CDR3 has 15 residues. From germline, CDR1 is MNHEY and CDR2 SVGAGI. The germline V and J ends were trimmed by 4 bases and 5 bases, with 18 bases remaining between them. CDR3 DNA: TGTGCCAGCAGTTCAGACAGCTCCTGGCGGGACGAGCAGTACTTC. Protein: CASSSDSSWRDEQYF.